A single sample gave rise to the 18 T cell receptor beta chains below, sequenced in a study of identical twins. TCRdb redid the calling of the 5' RACE reads with MiXCR, one entry per CDR3 protein. This sample has hundreds of thousands of distinct CDR3 sequences; 8.6% occur once, and the top ten carry more than 0.75%. This sample also appeared in a second study, on yellow fever vaccine responses in identical twins.

The sequenced sample consisted of PBMCs. All receptors come from a young woman in good health.

The chain's CDR3 is CSATGTVRTDTQYF. The CDR3 DNA sequence: TGCAGTGCTACCGGGACGGTCAGGACAGATACGCAGTATTTT. J is TRBJ2-3 and V is TRBV20-1, with D perhaps matching TRBD1 or TRBD2 (5 bases each). The CDR3 loop spans 14 amino acids. Germline CDR1 is DFQATT and CDR2 is SNEGSKA (reference sequence). The ends were cut back, 4 bases at V and 3 bases at J, with 14 bases in the middle.

This clonotype was detected many times. The rearrangement links TRBV7-3 to TRBJ2-1, with 7 nucleotides matching TRBD1. V shed 5 bases and J 5 bases; nucleotides not matched to a gene: 9. The germline gives CDR1 SGHTA, CDR2 FQGTGA. The CDR3 contains 15 residues. The CDR3 bases are TGTGCCAGCAGCCGCTCCTCCGGGACAGACAATGAGCAGTTCTTC. This sequence encodes CASSRSSGTDNEQFF.

The table lists this clonotype with many counts. V is TRBV4-3 and J is TRBJ2-3; D is unclear. Germline CDR1 and CDR2: LGHNA and YSLEER. The V gene lost 1 base and the J gene lost 0 bases, with 11 bases spanning the gap. The CDR3 covers 16 residues. CDR3 sequence (DNA): TGCGCCAGCAGCCAAGTCGCTGGGAAGAGCACAGATACGCAGTATTTT. Translating it yields CASSQVAGKSTDTQYF.

Many counts were recorded for this clonotype. This chain uses TRBV10-3 with TRBJ2-3; no definite D call. CDR3 length: 12 amino acids. Germline CDR1 and CDR2: ENHRY and SYGVKD. Trimming took 2 bases from V and 5 from J, leaving 5 bases between them. The CDR3 nucleotides read TGTGCCATCAGTGAGACGGTAGATACGCAGTATTTT. Translated, it gives CAISETVDTQYF.

The sample holds many counts of this clonotype. V gene TRBV20-1 combines with J gene TRBJ2-2; D is undetermined. The ends were cut back, 2 bases at V and 6 bases at J, with 7 bases in the middle. CDR3 length: 12 residues. Germline CDR1 DFQATT, CDR2 SNEGSKA (reference sequence). Here the CDR3 DNA reads TGCAGTGCTAGATGGAATGCCGGGGAGCTGTTTTTT. It specifies CSARWNAGELFF.

This clonotype showed up just a few times. This rearrangement joins TRBV5-6 to TRBJ2-7; D tentatively reads TRBD1 or TRBD2 (6 bases each). The CDR3 sequence is 16 residues long. Per germline, CDR1 SGHDT and CDR2 YYEEEE. Trimming cost V 5 bases and J 6 bases, with 24 bases left between them. The CDR3: CASRKDHGGPGVEQYF. DNA for the CDR3: TGTGCCAGCAGGAAAGACCATGGGGGGCCCGGTGTCGAGCAGTACTTC.

This clonotype occurred a few times. The rearrangement joins TRBV25-1 to TRBJ1-2, with a tentative D call TRBD1 (5 bases). Germline V gives CDR1 MGHDK, CDR2 SYGVNS. Trimming shortened V by 4 bases and J by 5 bases, and 11 bases separated the two germline ends. The CDR3 is 13 residues long. CDR3 DNA: TGTGCCAGCAGTGTGGGGGTCCGATATGGCTACACCTTC. Amino acid sequence: CASSVGVRYGYTF.

V gene TRBV7-2 combines with J gene TRBJ2-3; 10 positions match TRBD2. Germline CDR1 and CDR2: SGHTA and FQGNSA. The V segment lost 5 bases and the J segment 4 bases; nucleotides outside the gene matches: 6. CDR3 length equals 15 residues. CDR3 protein: CASSLGTSEADTQYF. In DNA form, the CDR3 reads TGTGCCAGCAGCCTCGGGACTAGCGAGGCAGATACGCAGTATTTT.

This clonotype was seen repeatedly, ten times or more. The chain combines TRBV7-2 with TRBJ2-1; possible D gene TRBD2, 8 bases. Trimming took 5 bases from V and 8 from J, leaving 19 bases between them. The CDR3 is 15 residues long. Germline CDR1 SGHTA, CDR2 FQGNSA. The CDR3: CASSLTGTSHYEQFF. CDR3 DNA sequence: TGTGCCAGCAGCCTGACAGGGACTAGTCACTATGAGCAGTTCTTC.

This clonotype was counted only a few times. The chain carries TRBV6-2 or TRBV6-3 and TRBJ2-5, with D uncertain. The CDR3 runs 13 residues. Germline CDR1 and CDR2: MNHEY and SVGEGT. The ends were cut back, 6 bases at V and 2 bases at J, with 10 bases in the middle. Written as DNA, the CDR3 is TGTGCCAGCAGCATTGCAAGTCAAGAGACCCAGTACTTC. It encodes CASSIASQETQYF.

This clonotype has just a few counts. The genes are TRBV5-1 and TRBJ2-3, with 14 bases identical to TRBD2. The trim removed 3 bases at V and 5 bases at J, leaving 2 bases unmatched. This CDR3 has 15 amino acids. Germline CDR1 SGHRS, CDR2 YFSETQ. CDR3 residues: CASSWGTSGGDTQYF. The CDR3, as DNA: TGCGCCAGCAGCTGGGGGACTAGCGGGGGAGATACGCAGTATTTT.

This clonotype was seen ten or more times. The gene calls are TRBV12-3 or TRBV12-4 and TRBJ2-7; 9 bases line up with TRBD1. J lost 2 bases, V lost 9 bases, and 8 bases had no gene match. The CDR3 spans 14 residues. As DNA, the CDR3 is TGTGCCAGTCGCAGGGGACAGGGCACCTACGAGCAGTACTTC. Amino acid sequence: CASRRGQGTYEQYF.

The chain recombines TRBV10-2 with TRBJ1-1, with D uncertain. Germline V gene data show CDR1 as WSHSY and CDR2 as SAAADI. There are 13 residues in the CDR3. V was clipped by 3 bases and J by 1 base, with 6 bases between them. The CDR3 loop reads CASSEVENTEAFF. DNA of the CDR3: TGCGCCAGCAGTGAAGTCGAGAACACTGAAGCTTTCTTT.

The chain uses TRBV6-1 and TRBJ2-2; TRBD2 might be the D (5 bases). The CDR3 covers 14 residues. Between the trimmed V and J ends, which lost 7 bases and 4 bases, there was a span of 13 bases. Germline V CDR1 and CDR2: MNHNS, SASEGT. The CDR3 loop reads CASMEVPVTGELFF. The CDR3 DNA reads TGTGCCAGCATGGAGGTCCCGGTCACCGGGGAGCTGTTTTTT.

This clonotype was detected a few times. The chain has TRBV19 and TRBJ2-3; 7 bases agree with TRBD1. With 5 bases clipped from V and 7 bases from J, the junction kept 9 bases outside the gene matches. Germline V lookup: CDR1 LNHDA, CDR2 SQIVND (reference sequence). The CDR3 is 14 residues long. The CDR3 spells CASSVLRDSYTQYF. CDR3 DNA: TGTGCCAGTAGTGTGCTTCGGGACAGCTATACGCAGTATTTT.

There are a few counts of this clonotype. V is TRBV15 and J is TRBJ2-7; D is perhaps TRBD2 (7 bases). The length of the CDR3 is 16 residues. The V and J ends lost 3 bases and 0 bases respectively, with 15 bases between them. Per the germline V gene, CDR1 is LNHNV and CDR2 is YYDKDF (reference sequence). CDR3 bases: TGTGCCACCAGCAGTCTATTGCGGGGGCTCTCCTACGAGCAGTACTTC. Its protein product is CATSSLLRGLSYEQYF.

The sample holds many counts of this clonotype. CDR3 amino acids: CSAREAGTDTQYF. The CDR3, as DNA: TGCAGTGCTCGGGAGGCCGGTACAGATACGCAGTATTTT. The chain couples TRBV20-1 to TRBJ2-3, with TRBD2 identical over 7 bases. The CDR3 loop spans 13 amino acids. CDR1 is DFQATT and CDR2 is SNEGSKA in the germline V gene (reference sequence). V shed 5 bases, J shed 3 bases, and the junction held 5 bases outside the gene matches.

The chain recombines TRBV7-9 with TRBJ2-7; no definite D call. The germline V gene encodes CDR1 SEHNR and CDR2 FQNEAQ (reference sequence). This CDR3 comprises 14 residues. V lost 0 bases to trimming and J lost 4 bases, with 10 bases between them. The DNA for the CDR3 is TGTGCCAGCAGCTTAGCTCAAGGGTGGTACGAGCAGTACTTC. Protein product: CASSLAQGWYEQYF.